The 24 T cell receptor beta chains below come from one sample, sequenced in a study of blood T cell repertoires in COVID-19. Libraries were prepared by immunoSEQ multiplex PCR; TCRdb keeps only in-frame clonotypes and omits some of them. The sample lists some 300,000 clones, around 90% occurring once. Source material: peripheral blood. Receptors originate from a woman in her 40s with COVID-19, enrolled during active disease.

The V gene is TRBV5-4, the J gene TRBJ2-7; a weak D match, TRBD1 (6 bases). In germline, CDR1 is SGHNT, CDR2 YYREEE (reference sequence). CDR3 length: 14 residues. V was cut by 4 bases and J by 4 bases, with 15 bases left in between. The CDR3 is CASSISRQAYEQYF. The DNA for the CDR3 is TGTGCCAGCAGCATATCCCGACAGGCTTACGAGCAGTACTTC.

This chain uses TRBV6-6 with TRBJ1-2, with 7 bases aligning to TRBD1. Germline V CDR1 and CDR2: MNHNY, SVGAGI (reference sequence). V gave up 0 bases and J gave up 6 bases; unmatched junction bases: 7. The CDR3 contains 15 residues. CDR3 sequence reads: CASSYSSTGKNGYTF. For the CDR3, the DNA is TGTGCCAGCAGTTACTCGTCGACAGGGAAGAATGGCTACACCTTC.

The chain couples TRBV5-5 to TRBJ2-3; 9 bases are a match to TRBD1. Looked up from germline, CDR1 is SGHKS and CDR2 is YYEKEE (reference sequence). J was trimmed by 5 bases and V by 2 bases; bases with no gene match: 6. The CDR3 is 15 amino acids. Here the CDR3 reads CASSFRDRVLDTQYF. The CDR3 DNA sequence: TGTGCCAGCAGCTTCAGGGACAGGGTCTTAGATACGCAGTATTTT.

The genes are TRBV7-9 and TRBJ2-7; 8 bases align to TRBD1. The V gene's germline CDR1 is SEHNR and CDR2 FQNEAQ (reference sequence). The CDR3 extends over 14 amino acids. V lost 6 bases, J lost 3 bases, and 7 bases stayed unmatched. CDR3 residues: CASSKQGGDYEQYF. The CDR3 DNA reads as TGTGCCAGCAGTAAACAGGGGGGAGACTACGAGCAGTACTTC. The full variable domain, with the rest looked up from reference TRBV7-9 and TRBJ2-7, is DTGVSQNPRHKITKRGQNVTFRCDPISEHNRLYWYRQTLGQGPEFLTYFQNEAQLEKSRLLSDRFSAERPKGSFSTLEIQRTEQGDSAMYLCASSKQGGDYEQYFGPGTRLTVT.

V gene TRBV19 combines with J gene TRBJ1-4, with 10 bases that match TRBD1. The CDR3 contains 16 residues. CDR1 and CDR2 from the germline V gene are LNHDA and SQIVND (reference sequence). J gave up 5 bases and V 0 bases, and 3 bases lay outside the gene matches. The CDR3 reads CASSIDQGQGNEKLFF. The CDR3 coding sequence is TGTGCCAGTAGTATAGACCAGGGACAGGGGAATGAAAAACTGTTTTTT. Drawing the rest from reference TRBV19 and TRBJ1-4, the complete variable domain is DGGITQSPKYLFRKEGQNVTLSCEQNLNHDAMYWYRQDPGQGLRLIYYSQIVNDFQKGDIAEGYSVSREKKESFPLTVTSAQKNPTAFYLCASSIDQGQGNEKLFFGSGTQLSVL.

The chain uses TRBV7-3 and TRBJ1-2; TRBD1 matches at 7 bases. The germline gives CDR1 SGHTA, CDR2 FQGTGA. This CDR3 region has 15 residues. Trimming at V came to 2 bases and at J to 7 bases, leaving 10 bases not matched to a gene. CDR3 protein: CASSLDPGGHSGYTF. The CDR3 bases are TGTGCCAGCAGCTTAGACCCAGGGGGTCACAGTGGCTACACCTTC.

V and J are TRBV12-1 and TRBJ1-2; the table's D call, TRBD1, was not checked against the DNA. TRBV12-1 is a pseudogene locus. The CDR3 loop spans 16 amino acids. In nucleotides, the CDR3 is TGTGCCAGCAGTTGTCCAAGGGACAGGCGCGGCTATGGCTACACCTTC. As protein: CASSCPRDRRGYGYTF.

The chain is built from TRBV27 and TRBJ1-2, with 8 positions matching TRBD1. The J segment lost 8 bases and the V segment lost 6 bases, leaving 14 bases of the junction unmatched. The CDR3 is 15 residues long. Germline V gene lookup returns CDR1 MNHEY and CDR2 SMNVEV (reference sequence). Here the CDR3 DNA reads TGTGCCAGCAGACCCGGGGGGCAGGGGGCGTCGGGCTACACCTTC. Protein sequence: CASRPGGQGASGYTF.

V usage is TRBV6-5 and J usage is TRBJ1-1; 7 positions agree with TRBD1. The V gene's germline CDR1 is MNHEY and CDR2 SVGAGI. Losses at the gene ends were 6 bases for V and 0 bases for J; bases not matched to a gene: 7. The CDR3 is 15 amino acids. This CDR3 is CASRTPGTVNTEAFF. The CDR3 DNA reads TGTGCCAGCAGGACCCCCGGGACAGTGAACACTGAAGCTTTCTTT.

The chain is built from TRBV5-1 and TRBJ2-7; D is perhaps TRBD2 (7 bases). Per the germline V gene, CDR1 is SGHRS and CDR2 is YFSETQ. The CDR3 is 15 amino acids. V was pared by 7 bases and J by 2 bases, with 19 bases between. The CDR3, as DNA: TGCGCCAGCTCTACGGGGGGCCCCCAAACCTACGAGCAGTACTTC. It encodes CASSTGGPQTYEQYF.

V gene TRBV7-9 combines with J gene TRBJ1-4; D ambiguous. The CDR3 runs to 13 residues. The germline V and J ends were trimmed by 8 bases and 3 bases, with 10 bases remaining between them. The germline V gene encodes CDR1 SEHNR and CDR2 FQNEAQ (reference sequence). In DNA form, the CDR3 reads TGTGCCAGCCAATTGTTTCCTAATGAAAAACTGTTTTTT. It encodes CASQLFPNEKLFF. Combining the CDR3 with reference TRBV7-9 and TRBJ1-4 gives the whole variable domain DTGVSQNPRHKITKRGQNVTFRCDPISEHNRLYWYRQTLGQGPEFLTYFQNEAQLEKSRLLSDRFSAERPKGSFSTLEIQRTEQGDSAMYLCASQLFPNEKLFFGSGTQLSVL.

The chain links TRBV13 to TRBJ2-7; 8 bases line up with TRBD2. Germline lookup yields CDR1 PRHDT and CDR2 FYEKMQ (reference sequence). CDR3 size: 16 residues. V lost 2 bases, J lost 3 bases, and 9 bases stayed unmatched. DNA for the CDR3: TGTGCCAGCAGCTTAAAAGCGAGCGGGGGATTCTACGAGCAGTACTTC. It specifies CASSLKASGGFYEQYF. The entire variable domain, with the rest obtained from reference TRBV13 and TRBJ2-7, is as follows: AAGVIQSPRHLIKEKRETATLKCYPIPRHDTVYWYQQGPGQDPQFLISFYEKMQSDKGSIPDRFSAQQFSDYHSELNMSSLELGDSALYFCASSLKASGGFYEQYFGPGTRLTVT.

This chain links TRBV9 with TRBJ2-1; 10 bases fit TRBD2. Germline CDR1 is SGDLS and CDR2 is YYNGEE. The ends lost 3 bases at V and 8 bases at J; junction bases unmatched: 11. The CDR3 spans 16 residues. The chain's CDR3 is CASSGGRLAGVYEQFF. The CDR3, as DNA: TGTGCCAGCAGCGGGGGGAGGCTAGCGGGAGTCTATGAGCAGTTCTTC.

The chain links TRBV6-4 to TRBJ2-1, with TRBD2 identical over 7 bases. Germline values: CDR1 MRHNA, CDR2 SNTAGT. CDR3 size: 16 residues. The V segment lost 4 bases and the J segment 10 bases; nucleotides outside the gene matches: 16. The CDR3 protein is CASSATFSTTSLEQFF. CDR3 nucleotides: TGTGCCAGCAGTGCGACGTTTAGTACGACTAGCTTGGAGCAGTTCTTC.

In nucleotides, the CDR3 is TGTGCCAGCAGCTTTGGACAGCCCTACGAGCAGTACTTC. It translates to CASSFGQPYEQYF. The chain is built from TRBV27 and TRBJ2-7, with D perhaps TRBD1 (6 bases). Per the germline V gene, CDR1 is MNHEY and CDR2 is SMNVEV (reference sequence). This CDR3 contains 13 residues. The V and J ends lost 6 bases and 2 bases respectively, with 11 bases between them.

V is TRBV11-2 and J is TRBJ2-7; the D gene is possibly TRBD1 (6 bases). The CDR3 is 14 amino acids. Trimming pared 1 base from V and 2 bases from J, leaving 9 bases between. The V gene's germline CDR1 is SGHAT and CDR2 FQNNGV. The CDR3 region is CASSLGGGPYEQYF. CDR3 DNA: TGTGCCAGCAGCTTAGGAGGGGGACCCTACGAGCAGTACTTC.

The genes are TRBV7-2 and TRBJ2-1; D may be TRBD1 (6 bases). V was cut by 5 bases and J by 5 bases, with 10 bases left in between. This CDR3 comprises 13 residues. Germline CDR1 and CDR2: SGHTA and FQGNSA. Here the CDR3 DNA reads TGTGCCAGCAGCCGACGGACAGACAATGAGCAGTTCTTC. Its protein product is CASSRRTDNEQFF.

The V call is TRBV6-2 or TRBV6-3, the J call TRBJ2-7, with 14 bases that match TRBD2. The V gene's germline CDR1 is MNHEY and CDR2 SVGEGT. J was trimmed by 4 bases and V by 5 bases; bases with no gene match: 13. The CDR3 loop spans 18 amino acids. The CDR3 region is CASSRRLAGGPSRYEQYF. CDR3 sequence (DNA): TGTGCCAGCAGTCGGAGACTAGCGGGAGGGCCAAGTCGATACGAGCAGTACTTC.

Note on this clone: The same CDR3 also results from other DNA sequences found in this sample. The rearrangement links TRBV29-1 to TRBJ2-7; 10 nucleotides align to TRBD2. Germline V gene sequence: CDR1 SQVTM, CDR2 ANQGSEA. The CDR3 contains 16 residues. Trimming took 3 bases from V and 2 from J; bases not matched to a gene: 10. The CDR3 coding sequence is TGCAGCGTTGATCCCGGGTTAGCGGGAGGTGCCTACGAGCAGTACTTC. Translating it yields CSVDPGLAGGAYEQYF.

This chain connects TRBV27 to TRBJ2-4; TRBD1 aligns across 7 bases. CDR3 length: 16 amino acids. With 6 bases clipped from V and 4 bases from J, the junction kept 12 bases outside the gene matches. CDR1 and CDR2 from the germline V gene are MNHEY and SMNVEV (reference sequence). CDR3 sequence reads: CASSPKRDSSKNIQYF. The DNA of the CDR3 is TGTGCCAGCAGCCCTAAGAGGGACAGCTCAAAAAACATTCAGTACTTC.

The rearrangement links TRBV19 to TRBJ2-7; D unresolved. In germline, CDR1 is LNHDA, CDR2 SQIVND (reference sequence). V was shortened by 4 bases and J by 3 bases, with 7 bases between the two germline ends. The CDR3 covers 12 residues. CDR3 sequence reads: CASSRGDYEQYF. The CDR3 DNA reads as TGTGCCAGTAGTAGAGGAGACTACGAGCAGTACTTC.

The chain links TRBV3-1 (or the pseudogene TRBV3-2) to TRBJ1-2; no reliable D call. Per the germline V gene, CDR1 is LGHDT and CDR2 is YNNKEL (reference sequence). There are 16 residues in the CDR3. V was cut by 3 bases and J by 3 bases, with 17 bases left in between. The CDR3 region is CASSQAQTILDYGYTF. Written as DNA, the CDR3 is TGTGCCAGCAGCCAGGCACAAACGATTCTAGACTATGGCTACACCTTC.

The J gene is TRBJ2-3, the V gene TRBV7-2, with 10 positions matching TRBD1. V was pared by 0 bases and J by 0 bases, with 3 bases of the junction left unmatched. Germline CDR1 SGHTA, CDR2 FQGNSA. This CDR3 region has 17 residues. The CDR3 loop is CASSLAGTGVSTDTQYF. CDR3 DNA sequence: TGTGCCAGCAGCTTAGCTGGGACAGGGGTGAGCACAGATACGCAGTATTTT.

The chain combines TRBV7-9 with TRBJ1-4, with no clear D. The germline V gene encodes CDR1 SEHNR and CDR2 FQNEAQ (reference sequence). This CDR3 is 15 amino acids long. With 5 bases removed from V and 4 bases from J, the gap between germline ends came to 14 bases. DNA for the CDR3: TGTGCCAGCAGCCTATCCCCCCCCGGTAATGAAAAACTGTTTTTT. This gives the protein CASSLSPPGNEKLFF. Supplemented by reference TRBV7-9 and TRBJ1-4, the full variable domain reads DTGVSQNPRHKITKRGQNVTFRCDPISEHNRLYWYRQTLGQGPEFLTYFQNEAQLEKSRLLSDRFSAERPKGSFSTLEIQRTEQGDSAMYLCASSLSPPGNEKLFFGSGTQLSVL.